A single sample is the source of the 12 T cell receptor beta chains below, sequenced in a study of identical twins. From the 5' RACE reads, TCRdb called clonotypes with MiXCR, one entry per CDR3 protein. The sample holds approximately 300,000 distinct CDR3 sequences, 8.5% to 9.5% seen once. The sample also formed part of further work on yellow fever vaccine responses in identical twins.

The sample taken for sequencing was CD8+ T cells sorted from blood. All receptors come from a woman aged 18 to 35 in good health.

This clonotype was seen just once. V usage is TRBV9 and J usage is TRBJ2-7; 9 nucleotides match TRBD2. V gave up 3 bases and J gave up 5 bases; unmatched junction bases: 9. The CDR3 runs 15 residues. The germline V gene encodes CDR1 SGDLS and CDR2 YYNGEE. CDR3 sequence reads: CASSAETSGRHEQYF. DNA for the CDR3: TGTGCCAGCAGCGCTGAGACTAGCGGACGACACGAGCAGTACTTC.

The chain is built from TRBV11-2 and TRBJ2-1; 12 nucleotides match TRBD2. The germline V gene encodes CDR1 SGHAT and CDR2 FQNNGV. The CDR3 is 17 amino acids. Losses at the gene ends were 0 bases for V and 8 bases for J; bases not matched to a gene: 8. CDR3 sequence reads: CASSLDLTSGGRDEQFF. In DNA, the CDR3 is TGTGCCAGCAGCTTAGATCTAACTAGCGGGGGGCGCGATGAGCAGTTCTTC.

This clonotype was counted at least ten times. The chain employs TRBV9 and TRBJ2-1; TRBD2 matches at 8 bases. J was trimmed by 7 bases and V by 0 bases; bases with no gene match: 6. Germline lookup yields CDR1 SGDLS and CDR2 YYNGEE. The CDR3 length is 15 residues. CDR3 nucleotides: TGTGCCAGCAGCGTAGTCGGGGGGGCGGGAAATGAGCAGTTCTTC. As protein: CASSVVGGAGNEQFF.

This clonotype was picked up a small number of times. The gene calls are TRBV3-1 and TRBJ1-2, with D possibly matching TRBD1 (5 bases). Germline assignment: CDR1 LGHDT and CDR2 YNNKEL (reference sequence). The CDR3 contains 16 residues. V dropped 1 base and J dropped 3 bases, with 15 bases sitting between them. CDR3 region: CASSQGGEGLHYGYTF. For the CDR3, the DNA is TGTGCCAGCAGCCAAGGCGGCGAGGGACTTCACTATGGCTACACCTTC. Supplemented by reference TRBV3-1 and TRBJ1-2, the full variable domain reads DTAVSQTPKYLVTQMGNDKSIKCEQNLGHDTMYWYKQDSKKFLKIMFSYNNKELIINETVPNRFSPKSPDKAHLNLHINSLELGDSAVYFCASSQGGEGLHYGYTFGSGTRLTVV.

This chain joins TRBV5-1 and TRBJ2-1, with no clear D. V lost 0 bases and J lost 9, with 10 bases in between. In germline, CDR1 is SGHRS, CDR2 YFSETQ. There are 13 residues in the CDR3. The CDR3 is CASSLGSPIEQFF. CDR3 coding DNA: TGCGCCAGCAGCTTGGGATCCCCGATTGAGCAGTTCTTC. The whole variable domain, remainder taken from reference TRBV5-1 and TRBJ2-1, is KAGVTQTPRYLIKTRGQQVTLSCSPISGHRSVSWYQQTPGQGLQFLFEYFSETQRNKGNFPGRFSGRQFSNSRSEMNVSTLELGDSALYLCASSLGSPIEQFFGPGTRLTVL.

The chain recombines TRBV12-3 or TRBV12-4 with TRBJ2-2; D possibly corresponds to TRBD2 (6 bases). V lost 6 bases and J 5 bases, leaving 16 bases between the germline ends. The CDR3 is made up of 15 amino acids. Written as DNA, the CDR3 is TGTGCCAGCAGGGAGACTAACGGGAGTACCGGGGAGCTGTTTTTT. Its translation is CASRETNGSTGELFF.

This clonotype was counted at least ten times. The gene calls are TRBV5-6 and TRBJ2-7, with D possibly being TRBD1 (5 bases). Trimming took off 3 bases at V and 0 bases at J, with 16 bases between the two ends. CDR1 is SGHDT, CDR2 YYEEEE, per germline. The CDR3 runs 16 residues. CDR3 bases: TGTGCCAGCAGCTCCCCCCGCAGGGAATACTCCTACGAGCAGTACTTC. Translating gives CASSSPRREYSYEQYF.

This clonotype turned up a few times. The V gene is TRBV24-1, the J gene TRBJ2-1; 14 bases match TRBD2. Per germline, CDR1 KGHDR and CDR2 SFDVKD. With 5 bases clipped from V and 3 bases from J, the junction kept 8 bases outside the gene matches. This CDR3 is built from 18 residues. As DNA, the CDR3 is TGTGCCACCAGTGGGACTGGGACTAGCGGGGGTCTCTACAATGAGCAGTTCTTC. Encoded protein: CATSGTGTSGGLYNEQFF.

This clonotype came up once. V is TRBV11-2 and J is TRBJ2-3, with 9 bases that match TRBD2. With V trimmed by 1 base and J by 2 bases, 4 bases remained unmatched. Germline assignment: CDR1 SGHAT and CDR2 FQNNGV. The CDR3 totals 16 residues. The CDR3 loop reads CASSLAWTSVTDTQYF. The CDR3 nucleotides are TGTGCCAGCAGCTTAGCGTGGACTAGCGTCACAGATACGCAGTATTTT.

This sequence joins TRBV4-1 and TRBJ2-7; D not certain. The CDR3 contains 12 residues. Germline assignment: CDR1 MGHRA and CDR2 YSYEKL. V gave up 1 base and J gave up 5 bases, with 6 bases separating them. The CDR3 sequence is CASSQVGDEQYF. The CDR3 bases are TGCGCCAGCAGCCAAGTTGGTGACGAGCAGTACTTC.

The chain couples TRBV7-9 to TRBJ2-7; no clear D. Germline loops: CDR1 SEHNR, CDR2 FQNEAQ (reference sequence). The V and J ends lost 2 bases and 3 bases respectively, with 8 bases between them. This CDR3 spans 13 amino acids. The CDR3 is CASSLLDLYEQYF. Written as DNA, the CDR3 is TGTGCCAGCAGCTTATTGGACCTCTACGAGCAGTACTTC.

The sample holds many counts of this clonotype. CDR3 coding DNA: TGTGCCAGCAGCCACCAGCCAACAGGGAACACCGGGGAGCTGTTTTTT. Its translation: CASSHQPTGNTGELFF. This chain links TRBV7-8 with TRBJ2-2; tentative D call: TRBD1 (5 bases). The CDR3 is made up of 16 amino acids. Germline-derived CDR1 and CDR2 are SGHVS and FQNEAQ. V was clipped by 5 bases and J by 1 base, with 14 bases between them. The whole variable domain, remainder taken from reference TRBV7-8 and TRBJ2-2, is GAGVSQSPRYKVAKRGQDVALRCDPISGHVSLFWYQQALGQGPEFLTYFQNEAQLDKSGLPSDRFFAERPEGSVSTLKIQRTQQEDSAVYLCASSHQPTGNTGELFFGEGSRLTVL.